Each of the 2 T cell receptor beta chains below was sequenced from the same sample in a study of T cell changes during pregnancy in multiple sclerosis. The table came from immunoSEQ multiplex PCR; TCRdb's copy has only in-frame clones and leaves some out. The sample has around 100,000 clones; about 94% are singletons. Sequencing was performed on peripheral blood, taken in the third trimester of pregnancy. These receptors were taken from a female donor with multiple sclerosis, enrolled in a pregnancy study.

The chain uses TRBV5-6 and TRBJ2-5; 10 bases map to TRBD2. Unmatched junction bases numbered 6, after V lost 3 bases and J lost 4 bases. Per the germline V gene, CDR1 is SGHDT and CDR2 is YYEEEE. The CDR3 runs to 15 residues. DNA of the CDR3: TGTGCCAGCAGCTCGATGACTAGCGGGCGAGAGACCCAGTACTTC. Translating gives CASSSMTSGRETQYF.

The rearrangement joins TRBV30 to TRBJ2-1; 10 bases line up with TRBD2. Germline V gene lookup returns CDR1 GTSNPN and CDR2 SVGIG (reference sequence). Losses at the gene ends were 3 bases for V and 14 bases for J; bases not matched to a gene: 25. This CDR3 has 18 residues. This CDR3 is CAWRGKAWKDGSGRAEFF. CDR3 coding DNA: TGTGCCTGGAGGGGGAAAGCGTGGAAGGATGGAAGCGGGAGGGCTGAGTTCTTC.